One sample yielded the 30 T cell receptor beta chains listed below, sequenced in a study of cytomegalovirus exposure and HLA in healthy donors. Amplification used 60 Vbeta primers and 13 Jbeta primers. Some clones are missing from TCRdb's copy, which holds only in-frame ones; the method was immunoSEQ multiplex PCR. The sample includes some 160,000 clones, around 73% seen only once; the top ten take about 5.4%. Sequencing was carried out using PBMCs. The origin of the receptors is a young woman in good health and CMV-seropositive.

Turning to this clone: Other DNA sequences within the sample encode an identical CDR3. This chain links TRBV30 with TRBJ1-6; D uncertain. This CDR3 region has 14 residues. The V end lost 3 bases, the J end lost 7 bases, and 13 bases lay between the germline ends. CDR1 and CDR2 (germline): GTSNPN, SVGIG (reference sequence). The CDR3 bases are TGTGCCTGGAGCTTTGGCCCGGAGAATTCACCCCTCCACTTT. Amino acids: CAWSFGPENSPLHF.

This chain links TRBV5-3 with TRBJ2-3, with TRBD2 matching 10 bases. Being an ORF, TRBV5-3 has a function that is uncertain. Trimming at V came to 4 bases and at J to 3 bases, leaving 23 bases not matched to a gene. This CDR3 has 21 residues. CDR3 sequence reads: CARSHPKLAGPGWCLTDTQYF. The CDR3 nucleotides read TGTGCCAGAAGCCACCCCAAACTAGCGGGGCCCGGGTGGTGTTTGACAGATACGCAGTATTTT.

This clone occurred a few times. CDR3 in DNA: TGTGCCTGGAGTGTAGGGGGGGGATCCGCACCCCTCCACTTT. It specifies CAWSVGGGSAPLHF. V usage is TRBV30 and J usage is TRBJ1-6, with D possibly being TRBD1 (6 bases). CDR3 size: 14 residues. Per germline, CDR1 GTSNPN and CDR2 SVGIG (reference sequence). Trimming left V 0 bases short and J 11 bases short, with 14 bases between.

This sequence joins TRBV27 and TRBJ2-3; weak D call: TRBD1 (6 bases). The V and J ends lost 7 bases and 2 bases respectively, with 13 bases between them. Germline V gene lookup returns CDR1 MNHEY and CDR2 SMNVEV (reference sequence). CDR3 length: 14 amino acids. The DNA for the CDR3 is TGTGCCAGCAAACCACAGGGATACACAGATACGCAGTATTTT. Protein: CASKPQGYTDTQYF.

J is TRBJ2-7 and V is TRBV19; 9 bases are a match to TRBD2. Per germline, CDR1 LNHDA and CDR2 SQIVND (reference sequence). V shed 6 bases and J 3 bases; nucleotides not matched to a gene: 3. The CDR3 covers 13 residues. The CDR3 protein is CASRNSGGYEQYF. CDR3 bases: TGTGCCAGTAGAAATAGCGGGGGCTACGAGCAGTACTTC.

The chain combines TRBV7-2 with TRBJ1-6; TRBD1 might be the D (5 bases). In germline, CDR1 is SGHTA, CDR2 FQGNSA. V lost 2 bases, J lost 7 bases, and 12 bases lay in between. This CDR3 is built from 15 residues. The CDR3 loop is CASSLSVGVNSPLHF. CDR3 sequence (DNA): TGTGCCAGCAGCTTATCGGTAGGGGTGAATTCACCCCTCCACTTT.

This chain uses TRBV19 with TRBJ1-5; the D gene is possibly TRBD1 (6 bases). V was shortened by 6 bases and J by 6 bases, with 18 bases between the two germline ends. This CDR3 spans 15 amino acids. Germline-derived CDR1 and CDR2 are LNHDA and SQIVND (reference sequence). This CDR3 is CASRPRGGQGQPQHF. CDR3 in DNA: TGTGCCAGTAGACCCCGGGGGGGACAAGGTCAGCCCCAGCATTTT. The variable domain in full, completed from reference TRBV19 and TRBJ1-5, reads DGGITQSPKYLFRKEGQNVTLSCEQNLNHDAMYWYRQDPGQGLRLIYYSQIVNDFQKGDIAEGYSVSREKKESFPLTVTSAQKNPTAFYLCASRPRGGQGQPQHFGDGTRLSIL.

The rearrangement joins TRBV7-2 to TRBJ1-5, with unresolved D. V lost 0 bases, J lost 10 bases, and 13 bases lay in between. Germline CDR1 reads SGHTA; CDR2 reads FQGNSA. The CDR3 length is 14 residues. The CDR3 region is CASSLAISGGPQHF. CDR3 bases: TGTGCCAGCAGCTTAGCAATATCGGGTGGACCCCAGCATTTT.

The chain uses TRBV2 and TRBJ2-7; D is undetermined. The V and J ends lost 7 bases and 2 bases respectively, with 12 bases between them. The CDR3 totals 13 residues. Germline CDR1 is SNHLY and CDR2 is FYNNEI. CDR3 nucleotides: TGTGCCAGCAAAAGACCTGGGCCCTACGAGCAGTACTTC. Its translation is CASKRPGPYEQYF.

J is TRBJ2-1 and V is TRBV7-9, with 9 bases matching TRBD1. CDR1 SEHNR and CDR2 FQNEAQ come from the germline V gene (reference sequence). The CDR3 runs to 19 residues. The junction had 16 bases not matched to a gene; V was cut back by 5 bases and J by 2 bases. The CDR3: CASSHASSTGQGTYNEQFF. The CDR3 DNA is TGTGCCAGCAGCCACGCGAGTAGCACAGGACAGGGGACCTACAATGAGCAGTTCTTC.

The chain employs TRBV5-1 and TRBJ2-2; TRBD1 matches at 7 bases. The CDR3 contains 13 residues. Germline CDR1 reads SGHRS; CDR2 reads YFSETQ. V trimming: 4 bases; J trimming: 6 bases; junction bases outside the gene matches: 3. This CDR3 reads CASSGQVPGELFF. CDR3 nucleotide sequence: TGCGCCAGCAGCGGACAGGTCCCCGGGGAGCTGTTTTTT.

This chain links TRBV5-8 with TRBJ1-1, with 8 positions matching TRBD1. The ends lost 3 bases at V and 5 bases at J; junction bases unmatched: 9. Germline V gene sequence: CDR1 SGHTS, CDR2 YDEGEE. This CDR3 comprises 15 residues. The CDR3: CASSSPTGVSTEAFF. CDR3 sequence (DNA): TGTGCCAGCAGCTCACCGACAGGGGTTTCTACTGAAGCTTTCTTT.

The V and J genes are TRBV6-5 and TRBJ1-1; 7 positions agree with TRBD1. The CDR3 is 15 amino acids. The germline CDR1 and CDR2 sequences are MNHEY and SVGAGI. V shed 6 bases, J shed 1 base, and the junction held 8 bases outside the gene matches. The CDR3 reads CASSEFEGANTEAFF. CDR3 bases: TGTGCCAGCAGCGAATTCGAGGGGGCGAACACTGAAGCTTTCTTT.

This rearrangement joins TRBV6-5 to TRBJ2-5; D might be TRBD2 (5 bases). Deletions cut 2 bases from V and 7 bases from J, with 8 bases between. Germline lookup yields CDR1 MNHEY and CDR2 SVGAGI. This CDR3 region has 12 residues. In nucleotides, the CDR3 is TGTGCCAGCAGTTACGGGAGTGGGACCCAGTACTTC. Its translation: CASSYGSGTQYF.

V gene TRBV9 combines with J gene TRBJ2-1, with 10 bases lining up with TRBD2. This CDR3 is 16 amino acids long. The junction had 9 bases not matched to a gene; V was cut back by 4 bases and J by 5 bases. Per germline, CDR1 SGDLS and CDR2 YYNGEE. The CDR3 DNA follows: TGTGCCAGCAGCCCCCGGTTAGCGGGGGGTAACAATGAGCAGTTCTTC. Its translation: CASSPRLAGGNNEQFF.

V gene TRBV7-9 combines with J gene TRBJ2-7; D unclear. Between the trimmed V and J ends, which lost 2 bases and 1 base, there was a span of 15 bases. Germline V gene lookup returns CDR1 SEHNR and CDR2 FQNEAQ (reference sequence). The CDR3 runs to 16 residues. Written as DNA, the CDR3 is TGTGCCAGCAGCTTAAGTGGCAGGTTCCCTTCCTACGAGCAGTACTTC. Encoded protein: CASSLSGRFPSYEQYF.

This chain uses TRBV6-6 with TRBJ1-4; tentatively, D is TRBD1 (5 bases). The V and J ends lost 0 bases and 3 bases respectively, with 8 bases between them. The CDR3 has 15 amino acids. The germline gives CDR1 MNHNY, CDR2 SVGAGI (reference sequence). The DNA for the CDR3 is TGTGCCAGCAGTTACTCGCTCAGGGCTAATGAAAAACTGTTTTTT. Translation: CASSYSLRANEKLFF.

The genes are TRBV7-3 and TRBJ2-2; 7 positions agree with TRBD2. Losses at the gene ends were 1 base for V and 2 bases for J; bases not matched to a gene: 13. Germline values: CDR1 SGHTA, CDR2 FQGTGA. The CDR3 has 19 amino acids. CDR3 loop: CASSLNVFPSGDNTGELFF. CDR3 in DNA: TGTGCCAGCAGCTTAAATGTTTTTCCCAGCGGGGACAACACCGGGGAGCTGTTTTTT. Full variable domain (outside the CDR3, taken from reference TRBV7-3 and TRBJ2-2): GAGVSQTPSNKVTEKGKYVELRCDPISGHTALYWYRQSLGQGPEFLIYFQGTGAADDSGLPNDRFFAVRPEGSVSTLKIQRTERGDSAVYLCASSLNVFPSGDNTGELFFGEGSRLTVL.

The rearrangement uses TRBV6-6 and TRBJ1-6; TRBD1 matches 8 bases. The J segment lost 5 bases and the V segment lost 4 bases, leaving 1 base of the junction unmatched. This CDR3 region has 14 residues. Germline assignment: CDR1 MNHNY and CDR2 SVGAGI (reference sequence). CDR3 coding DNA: TGTGCCAGCAGTTTGGACAGGGATAATTCACCCCTCCACTTT. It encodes CASSLDRDNSPLHF.

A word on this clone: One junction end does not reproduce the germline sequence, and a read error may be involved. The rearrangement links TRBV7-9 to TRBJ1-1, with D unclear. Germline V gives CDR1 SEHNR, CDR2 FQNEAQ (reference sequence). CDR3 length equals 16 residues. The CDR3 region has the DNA TGTTCCAGCAGCTTAAATCTGGGAGGCGGTAACACTGAAGCTTTCTTT. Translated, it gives CSSSLNLGGGNTEAFF.

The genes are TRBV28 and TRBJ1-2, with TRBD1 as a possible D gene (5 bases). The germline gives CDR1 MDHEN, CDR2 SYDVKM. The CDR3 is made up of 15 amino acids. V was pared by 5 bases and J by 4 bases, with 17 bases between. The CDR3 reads CASSVLPGRGYGYTF. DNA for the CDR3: TGTGCCAGCAGTGTCCTGCCGGGGAGGGGCTATGGCTACACCTTC.

The CDR3 here is CASRVTGGINEQYF. In DNA form, the CDR3 reads TGTGCCAGCAGAGTGACAGGGGGCATCAACGAGCAGTACTTC. This chain links TRBV2 with TRBJ2-5; 10 bases fit TRBD1. The J call could be wrong; TRBJ2-7 is a better fit for the DNA end. Germline V gene sequence: CDR1 SNHLY, CDR2 FYNNEI. CDR3 length: 14 residues.

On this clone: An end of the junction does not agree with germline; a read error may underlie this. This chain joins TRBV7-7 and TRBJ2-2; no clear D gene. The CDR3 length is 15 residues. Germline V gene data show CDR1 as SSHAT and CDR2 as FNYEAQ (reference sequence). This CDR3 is CASSPQKVGTGELFF. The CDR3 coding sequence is TGTGCTAGCAGCCCCCAAAAAGTCGGCACCGGGGAGCTGTTTTTT.

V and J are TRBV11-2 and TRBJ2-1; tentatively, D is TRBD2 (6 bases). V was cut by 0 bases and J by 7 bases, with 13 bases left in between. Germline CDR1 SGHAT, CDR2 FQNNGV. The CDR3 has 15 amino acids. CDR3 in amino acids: CASSLEVRTTNEQFF. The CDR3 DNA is TGTGCCAGCAGCTTAGAGGTACGGACTACGAATGAGCAGTTCTTC.

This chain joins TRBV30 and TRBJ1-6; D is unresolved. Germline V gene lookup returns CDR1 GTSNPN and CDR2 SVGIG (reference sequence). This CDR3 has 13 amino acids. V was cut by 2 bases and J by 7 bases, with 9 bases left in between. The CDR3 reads CAWSSGYNSPLHF. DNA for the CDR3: TGTGCCTGGAGTTCGGGTTACAATTCACCCCTCCACTTT.

The CDR3 is CASFADSSYEQYF. CDR3 bases: TGTGCCAGCTTTGCCGACAGCTCCTACGAGCAGTACTTC. J is TRBJ2-7 and V is TRBV25-1; TRBD1 might be the D (5 bases). CDR3 size: 13 residues. The germline V gene has CDR1 MGHDK and CDR2 SYGVNS. Trimming left V 8 bases short and J 0 bases short, with 11 bases between.

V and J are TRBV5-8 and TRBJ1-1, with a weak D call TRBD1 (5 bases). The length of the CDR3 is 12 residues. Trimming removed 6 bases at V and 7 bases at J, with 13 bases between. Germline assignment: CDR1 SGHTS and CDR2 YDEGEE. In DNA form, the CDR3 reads TGTGCCAGCATGGAAACAGGCTTTGAAGCTTTCTTT. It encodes CASMETGFEAFF.

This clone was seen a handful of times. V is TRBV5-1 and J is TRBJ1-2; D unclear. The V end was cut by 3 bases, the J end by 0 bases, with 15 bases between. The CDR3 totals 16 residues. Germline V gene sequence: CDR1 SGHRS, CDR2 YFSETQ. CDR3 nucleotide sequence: TGCGCCAGCAGCTCGGAGATGACCGGAGCTAACTATGGCTACACCTTC. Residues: CASSSEMTGANYGYTF.

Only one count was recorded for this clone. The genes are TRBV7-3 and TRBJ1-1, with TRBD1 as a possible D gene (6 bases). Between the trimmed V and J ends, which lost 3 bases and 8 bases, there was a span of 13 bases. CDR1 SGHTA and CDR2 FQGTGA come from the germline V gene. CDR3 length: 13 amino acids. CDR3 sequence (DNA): TGTGCCAGCAGCTTTTCCCCCGGGACAGAAGCTTTCTTT. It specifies CASSFSPGTEAFF.

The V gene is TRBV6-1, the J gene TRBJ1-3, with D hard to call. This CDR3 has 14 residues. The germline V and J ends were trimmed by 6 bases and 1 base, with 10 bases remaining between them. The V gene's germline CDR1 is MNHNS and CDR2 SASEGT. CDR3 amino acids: CASRPEVSGNTIYF. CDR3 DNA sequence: TGTGCCAGCAGACCGGAGGTTTCTGGAAACACCATATATTTT.